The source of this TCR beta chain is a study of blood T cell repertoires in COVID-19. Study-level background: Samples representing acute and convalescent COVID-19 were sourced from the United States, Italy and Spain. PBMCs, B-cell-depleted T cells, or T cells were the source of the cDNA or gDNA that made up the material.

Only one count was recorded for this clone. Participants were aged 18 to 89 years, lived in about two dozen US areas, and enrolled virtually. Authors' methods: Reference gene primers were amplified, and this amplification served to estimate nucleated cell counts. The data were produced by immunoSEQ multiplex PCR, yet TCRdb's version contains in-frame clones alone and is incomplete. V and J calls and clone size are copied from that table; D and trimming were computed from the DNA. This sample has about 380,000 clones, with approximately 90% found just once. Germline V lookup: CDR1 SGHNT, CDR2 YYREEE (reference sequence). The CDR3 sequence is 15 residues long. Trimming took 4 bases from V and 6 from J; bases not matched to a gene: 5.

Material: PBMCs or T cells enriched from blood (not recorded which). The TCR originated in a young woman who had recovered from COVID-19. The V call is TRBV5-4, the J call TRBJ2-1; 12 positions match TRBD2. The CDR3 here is CASSKGLAGRNEQFF. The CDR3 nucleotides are TGTGCCAGCAGCAAAGGACTAGCGGGGCGCAATGAGCAGTTCTTC.